A single sample is the source of the 10 T cell receptor beta chains below, sequenced in a study of T cells in Graves' hyperthyroidism and ophthalmopathy. What was amplified from RNA transcripts were TCR beta CDR3 regions. During a first-round RT-PCR of the TCR CDR3, the HTBI primer set was used. MiXCR, run by TCRdb on the multiplex PCR reads, gives a single entry per CDR3 protein. The data contain roughly 300,000 distinct CDR3 sequences, around a sixth of them singletons. The specimen was blood. The source of these receptors is a woman between 45 and 60 years old with Graves' hyperthyroidism.

This clonotype was seen once. The V and J genes are TRBV28 and TRBJ2-1, with 10 bases aligning to TRBD2. CDR1 is MDHEN, CDR2 SYDVKM, per germline. The CDR3 runs to 16 residues. J gave up 3 bases and V 5 bases, and 7 bases lay outside the gene matches. CDR3 in DNA: TGTGCCAGCAGTGGCCCCGGGACTAGCGACTACAATGAGCAGTTCTTC. It codes for CASSGPGTSDYNEQFF.

The chain has TRBV4-1 and TRBJ2-2, with a weak D call TRBD1 (7 bases). V lost 0 bases and J lost 3, with 20 bases in between. The CDR3 runs 19 residues. The germline gives CDR1 MGHRA, CDR2 YSYEKL. CDR3 in amino acids: CASSQDGGQAGLYTGELFF. The DNA of the CDR3 is TGCGCCAGCAGCCAAGATGGTGGACAGGCGGGACTGTACACCGGGGAGCTGTTTTTT.

This clonotype was found a few times. The gene calls are TRBV19 and TRBJ2-7; TRBD1 matches 9 bases. This CDR3 has 16 amino acids. With 4 bases clipped from V and 3 bases from J, the junction kept 10 bases outside the gene matches. CDR1 and CDR2 (germline): LNHDA, SQIVND (reference sequence). CDR3 bases: TGTGCCAGTAGTACCGCCCCTTGGACAGGGGACTACGAGCAGTACTTC. It specifies CASSTAPWTGDYEQYF.

There are a few counts of this clonotype. The chain employs TRBV2 and TRBJ1-1, with unresolved D. V was cut by 2 bases and J by 10 bases, with 8 bases left in between. Germline V lookup: CDR1 SNHLY, CDR2 FYNNEI. The CDR3 covers 11 residues. CDR3 sequence reads: CASSEYPGAFF. In DNA, the CDR3 is TGTGCCAGCAGTGAATACCCGGGAGCTTTCTTT.

The gene calls are TRBV6-1 and TRBJ2-5; D gene uncertain. The CDR3 is 12 amino acids. Germline lookup yields CDR1 MNHNS and CDR2 SASEGT. V was shortened by 8 bases and J by 0 bases, with 7 bases between the two germline ends. CDR3 loop: CASSDHQETQYF. The CDR3 DNA sequence: TGTGCCAGCTCAGATCACCAAGAGACCCAGTACTTC.

This clonotype was seen more than once but under ten times. V and J are TRBV28 and TRBJ2-3; D remains unclear. CDR1 is MDHEN and CDR2 is SYDVKM in the germline V gene. Trimming left V 3 bases short and J 1 base short, with 11 bases between. There are 15 residues in the CDR3. The CDR3: CASSFYTARTDTQYF. The CDR3, as DNA: TGTGCCAGCAGTTTCTATACAGCACGCACAGATACGCAGTATTTT.

This clonotype was observed a handful of times. The gene calls are TRBV28 and TRBJ2-7; D is unclear. The CDR3 loop spans 13 amino acids. Germline CDR1 reads MDHEN; CDR2 reads SYDVKM. Deletions cut 5 bases from V and 8 bases from J, with 16 bases between. In DNA form, the CDR3 reads TGTGCCAGCAGTCTAGACCACGTCAAACAGCAGTACTTC. Protein product: CASSLDHVKQQYF.

This clonotype was counted only a few times. The genes are TRBV5-1 and TRBJ1-2, with D tentatively TRBD1 (5 bases). CDR3 length equals 16 residues. Trimming stripped 9 bases from V and 4 bases from J, with 25 bases between. Germline V gene lookup returns CDR1 SGHRS and CDR2 YFSETQ. This CDR3 reads CATNRDGHTDVYGYTF. The CDR3 region has the DNA TGCGCCACCAACCGGGACGGGCATACGGACGTCTATGGCTACACCTTC.

This clonotype was observed many times. The genes are TRBV30 and TRBJ1-2, with D possibly matching TRBD1 (5 bases). Germline V gene data show CDR1 as GTSNPN and CDR2 as SVGIG (reference sequence). This CDR3 has 13 amino acids. V lost 4 bases and J lost 5, with 14 bases in between. This CDR3 reads CAWNGFQGYGYTF. The DNA of the CDR3 is TGTGCCTGGAATGGTTTTCAGGGATATGGCTACACCTTC.

In its sample, this clonotype was seen many times. The genes are TRBV28 and TRBJ1-5, with TRBD1 matching 9 bases. CDR1 is MDHEN and CDR2 is SYDVKM in the germline V gene. After removal of 6 bases from V and 3 bases from J, the junction contained 6 bases not matched to a gene. CDR3 length equals 15 residues. The chain's CDR3 is CASRQGASNNQPQHF. DNA for the CDR3: TGTGCCAGCAGACAGGGGGCCTCGAACAATCAGCCCCAGCATTTT. Supplemented by reference TRBV28 and TRBJ1-5, the full variable domain reads DVKVTQSSRYLVKRTGEKVFLECVQDMDHENMFWYRQDPGLGLRLIYFSYDVKMKEKGDIPEGYSVSREKKERFSLILESASTNQTSMYLCASRQGASNNQPQHFGDGTRLSIL.